The 21 T cell receptor beta chains below come from one sample, sequenced in a study of shared clonotypes between healthy human individuals. TCRdb's copy holds only in-frame clones and misses some; the assay was immunoSEQ multiplex PCR. Seen here are about 2.3 million clones, approximately 93% observed once, and the top ten hold 0.39%. Specimen: naive CD4+ T cells from PBMCs. Described subset: CD45RA+ positively selected. Source of these receptors: a man between 18 and 29 years old in good health. Some clones in this sample may be carry-over from other donors' samples.

The chain is built from TRBV28 and TRBJ1-1; no definite D call. This CDR3 region has 12 residues. Trimming left V 6 bases short and J 5 bases short, with 10 bases between. Per germline, CDR1 MDHEN and CDR2 SYDVKM. CDR3 nucleotides: TGTGCCAGCAGCCCGTGGCTAACTGAAGCTTTCTTT. Translation: CASSPWLTEAFF.

CDR3 amino acids: CASSQDPPMAGQETQYF. CDR3 DNA: TGCGCCAGCAGCCAAGACCCGCCCATGGCGGGGCAAGAGACCCAGTACTTC. This sequence joins TRBV4-3 and TRBJ2-5, with TRBD2 as a possible D gene (6 bases). In germline, CDR1 is LGHNA, CDR2 YSLEER. Trimming cost V 0 bases and J 2 bases, with 16 bases left between them. There are 17 residues in the CDR3.

This rearrangement joins TRBV28 to TRBJ2-3; 11 bases map to TRBD1. V dropped 3 bases and J dropped 4; count of bases not matched to a gene: 6. The CDR3 is 16 amino acids. Per the germline V gene, CDR1 is MDHEN and CDR2 is SYDVKM. CDR3: CASSLLTGQGADTQYF. DNA for the CDR3: TGTGCCAGCAGTTTGCTCACGGGACAGGGGGCAGATACGCAGTATTTT.

J is TRBJ2-7 and V is TRBV28; possibly TRBD2 for D (5 bases). CDR1 and CDR2 from the germline V gene are MDHEN and SYDVKM. The CDR3 totals 14 residues. Trimming removed 6 bases from V and 4 bases from J, with 16 bases in between. CDR3 sequence reads: CASSPTPSFYEQYF. The CDR3 DNA reads as TGTGCCAGCAGCCCGACTCCTAGCTTTTACGAGCAGTACTTC.

Concerning this clone itself: Other nucleotide sequences in the sample specify the same CDR3. This rearrangement joins TRBV5-1 to TRBJ2-7; D possibly corresponds to TRBD1 (5 bases). Per the germline V gene, CDR1 is SGHRS and CDR2 is YFSETQ. The germline V and J ends were trimmed by 2 bases and 2 bases, with 11 bases remaining between them. CDR3 length: 14 residues. The CDR3 loop is CASSLGDRTYEQYF. The CDR3 DNA is TGCGCCAGCAGCTTAGGAGACAGAACCTACGAGCAGTACTTC.

In the case of this clone: Other DNA sequences in the same sample also yield this CDR3. This sequence joins TRBV9 and TRBJ2-1, with TRBD2 matching 10 bases. The germline V gene has CDR1 SGDLS and CDR2 YYNGEE. The CDR3 covers 14 residues. J was trimmed by 7 bases and V by 1 base; bases with no gene match: 2. Written as DNA, the CDR3 is TGTGCCAGCAGCGTAATAGCGGGAGGTAATGAGCAGTTCTTC. This sequence encodes CASSVIAGGNEQFF.

The J gene is TRBJ1-1, the V gene TRBV30, with a possible D match to TRBD1 (6 bases). This CDR3 is 16 amino acids long. Germline-derived CDR1 and CDR2 are GTSNPN and SVGIG (reference sequence). CDR3 sequence: CSSREGRGGQNTEAFF. For the CDR3, the DNA is TGTTCTTCTCGAGAGGGAAGGGGGGGCCAGAACACTGAAGCTTTCTTT. The variable domain in full, completed from reference TRBV30 and TRBJ1-1, reads SQTIHQWPATLVQPVGSPLSLECTVEGTSNPNLYWYRQAAGRGLQLLFYSVGIGQISSEVPQNLSASRPQDRQFILSSKKLLLSDSGFYLCSSREGRGGQNTEAFFGQGTRLTVV.

V gene TRBV5-1 combines with J gene TRBJ2-7, with a possible D match to TRBD1 (5 bases). Germline-derived CDR1 and CDR2 are SGHRS and YFSETQ. The ends were cut back, 6 bases at V and 2 bases at J, with 15 bases in the middle. The CDR3 totals 14 residues. The CDR3 is CASTPGVTAYEQYF. The CDR3, as DNA: TGCGCCAGCACCCCGGGCGTGACAGCCTACGAGCAGTACTTC.

The genes are TRBV6-5 and TRBJ2-3; no definite D call. Trimming pared 0 bases from V and 6 bases from J, leaving 16 bases between. The germline V gene has CDR1 MNHEY and CDR2 SVGAGI. The CDR3 runs 16 residues. Here the CDR3 DNA reads TGTGCCAGCAGTTACTCGGCCGATGTTGAAGTGGATACGCAGTATTTT. Translating it yields CASSYSADVEVDTQYF.

This chain uses TRBV6-5 with TRBJ1-1; tentative D call: TRBD1 (5 bases). V was cut by 4 bases and J by 1 base, with 10 bases left in between. The germline CDR1 and CDR2 sequences are MNHEY and SVGAGI. The CDR3 loop spans 14 amino acids. The CDR3, as DNA: TGTGCCAGCAGTTCACGGGGCGCGAACACTGAAGCTTTCTTT. Its translation: CASSSRGANTEAFF.

V and J are TRBV7-9 and TRBJ1-1; no reliable D call. Germline CDR1 reads SEHNR; CDR2 reads FQNEAQ (reference sequence). V lost 5 bases and J lost 5, with 12 bases in between. The CDR3 has 13 residues. CDR3 protein: CASSQQTGTEAFF. In DNA, the CDR3 is TGTGCCAGCAGCCAACAGACCGGGACTGAAGCTTTCTTT.

The chain combines TRBV28 with TRBJ1-4, with a possible D match to TRBD1 (5 bases). Germline V lookup: CDR1 MDHEN, CDR2 SYDVKM. The length of the CDR3 is 18 residues. V was pared by 5 bases and J by 4 bases, with 23 bases between. DNA of the CDR3: TGTGCCAGCAGTACCCGCCTTACCGCAGGGATCGGTAATGAAAAACTGTTTTTT. Its translation: CASSTRLTAGIGNEKLFF.

This chain uses TRBV13 with TRBJ2-3; D is undetermined. The CDR3 loop spans 12 amino acids. From germline, CDR1 is PRHDT and CDR2 FYEKMQ (reference sequence). The V end lost 3 bases, the J end lost 2 bases, and 3 bases lay between the germline ends. The CDR3 region is CASSFTTDTQYF. CDR3 coding DNA: TGTGCCAGCAGCTTCACCACAGATACGCAGTATTTT.

V usage is TRBV7-3 and J usage is TRBJ2-2; 8 bases line up with TRBD2. Germline-derived CDR1 and CDR2 are SGHTA and FQGTGA. Trimming removed 7 bases from V and 3 bases from J; junction bases left unmatched: 4. The CDR3 is made up of 14 amino acids. The CDR3 loop is CASKSAGDTGELFF. CDR3 DNA sequence: TGTGCCAGCAAGTCAGCGGGAGACACCGGGGAGCTGTTTTTT. The full variable domain, its missing parts supplied by reference TRBV7-3 and TRBJ2-2, is GAGVSQTPSNKVTEKGKYVELRCDPISGHTALYWYRQSLGQGPEFLIYFQGTGAADDSGLPNDRFFAVRPEGSVSTLKIQRTERGDSAVYLCASKSAGDTGELFFGEGSRLTVL.

The chain recombines TRBV7-9 with TRBJ2-1; D possibly corresponds to TRBD2 (6 bases). This CDR3 spans 16 amino acids. V gave up 5 bases and J gave up 4 bases, with 18 bases separating them. Germline V lookup: CDR1 SEHNR, CDR2 FQNEAQ (reference sequence). DNA of the CDR3: TGTGCCAGCAGCGGAGGTGGGAGCGGGCTTTACAATGAGCAGTTCTTC. As protein: CASSGGGSGLYNEQFF.

This chain connects TRBV5-1 to TRBJ2-3; TRBD1 agrees at 8 bases. CDR1 is SGHRS and CDR2 is YFSETQ in the germline V gene. With V trimmed by 0 bases and J by 0 bases, 6 bases remained unmatched. The CDR3 spans 17 residues. The chain's CDR3 is CASSLGQGTYSTDTQYF. The CDR3 nucleotides read TGCGCCAGCAGCTTGGGACAGGGGACCTATAGCACAGATACGCAGTATTTT.

The chain is built from TRBV7-2 and TRBJ2-1; either TRBD1 or TRBD2 may fit D (5 bases each). Germline-derived CDR1 and CDR2 are SGHTA and FQGNSA. This CDR3 spans 14 amino acids. V gave up 4 bases and J gave up 4 bases, with 11 bases separating them. In DNA, the CDR3 is TGTGCCAGCAGCTACGGGACCAGATACAATGAGCAGTTCTTC. Translated, it gives CASSYGTRYNEQFF.

The CDR3 region is CASSPGTSGNTGELFF. The DNA for the CDR3 is TGTGCCAGCAGTCCCGGGACTAGCGGGAACACCGGGGAGCTGTTTTTT. The genes are TRBV6-4 and TRBJ2-2; 11 bases line up with TRBD2. V was pared by 5 bases and J by 1 base, with 3 bases of the junction left unmatched. Germline-derived CDR1 and CDR2 are MRHNA and SNTAGT. CDR3 length: 16 residues.

The rearrangement joins TRBV5-4 to TRBJ2-1; possibly TRBD1 or TRBD2 for D (5 bases each). V was cut by 0 bases and J by 9 bases, with 10 bases left in between. Germline assignment: CDR1 SGHNT and CDR2 YYREEE (reference sequence). This CDR3 comprises 13 residues. CDR3 loop: CASSLVWGTEQFF. CDR3 sequence (DNA): TGTGCCAGCAGCTTGGTGTGGGGGACTGAGCAGTTCTTC.

This clone was observed a handful of times. This chain joins TRBV28 and TRBJ1-5; perhaps TRBD1 as D (6 bases). V was trimmed by 3 bases and J by 3 bases, leaving 15 bases between them. The germline CDR1 and CDR2 sequences are MDHEN and SYDVKM. The length of the CDR3 is 16 residues. CDR3 region: CASSLWLGAPNQPQHF. The CDR3 DNA sequence: TGTGCCAGCAGTTTGTGGTTGGGGGCTCCCAATCAGCCCCAGCATTTT. Drawing the rest from reference TRBV28 and TRBJ1-5, the complete variable domain is DVKVTQSSRYLVKRTGEKVFLECVQDMDHENMFWYRQDPGLGLRLIYFSYDVKMKEKGDIPEGYSVSREKKERFSLILESASTNQTSMYLCASSLWLGAPNQPQHFGDGTRLSIL.

CDR3 DNA sequence: TGTGCCATCAGTCCCGACAGCTCTAACACTGAAGCTTTCTTT. The encoded protein is CAISPDSSNTEAFF. The chain recombines TRBV10-3 with TRBJ1-1; tentative D call: TRBD1 (5 bases). Germline lookup yields CDR1 ENHRY and CDR2 SYGVKD. V gave up 5 bases and J gave up 2 bases, with 12 bases separating them. The CDR3 is 14 amino acids.